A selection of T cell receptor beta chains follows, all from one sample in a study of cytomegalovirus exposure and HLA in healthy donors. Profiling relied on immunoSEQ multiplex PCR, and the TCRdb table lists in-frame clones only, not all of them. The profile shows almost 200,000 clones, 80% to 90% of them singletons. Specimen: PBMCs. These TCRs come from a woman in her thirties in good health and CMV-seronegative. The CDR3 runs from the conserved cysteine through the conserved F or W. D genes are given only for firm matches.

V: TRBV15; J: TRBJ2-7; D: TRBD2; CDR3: CATSRAGTSRLSEQYF
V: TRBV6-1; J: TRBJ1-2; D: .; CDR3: CASSATGFFYGYTF
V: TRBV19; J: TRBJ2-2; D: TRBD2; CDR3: CASSGLAGVNGELFF
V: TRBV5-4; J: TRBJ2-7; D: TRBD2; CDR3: CASSAPLAGEDEQYF
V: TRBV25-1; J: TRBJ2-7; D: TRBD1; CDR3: CASSKSGTGATEQYF
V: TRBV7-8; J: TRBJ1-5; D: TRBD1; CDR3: CASSLAALTGGRQPQHF
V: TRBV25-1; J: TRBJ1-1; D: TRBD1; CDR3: CASSVRGQGTEAFF
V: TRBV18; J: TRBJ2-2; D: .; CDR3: CASSPNRATGELFF
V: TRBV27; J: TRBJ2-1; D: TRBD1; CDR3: CASTGGWWDNEQFF
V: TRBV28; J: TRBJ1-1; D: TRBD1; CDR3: CASSPHRGGSTEAFF
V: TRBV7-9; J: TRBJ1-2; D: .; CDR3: CASSLAPQHYGYTF
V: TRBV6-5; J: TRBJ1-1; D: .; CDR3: CASSSLTRGTEAFF
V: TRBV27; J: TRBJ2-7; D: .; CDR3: CASSNFIQGVGFPYEQYF
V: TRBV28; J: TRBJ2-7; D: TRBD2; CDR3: CAGGRGGIYEQYF
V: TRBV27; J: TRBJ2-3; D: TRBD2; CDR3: CASSPMAGGGSTDTQYF
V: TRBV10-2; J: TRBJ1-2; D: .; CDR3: CASSEVRNYGYTF
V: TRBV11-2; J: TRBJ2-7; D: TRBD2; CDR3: CASSLTSGSSVGYEQYF
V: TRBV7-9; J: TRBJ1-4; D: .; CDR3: CASSLATSATNEKLFF
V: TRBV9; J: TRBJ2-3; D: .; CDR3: CASSVVGRQADTQYF
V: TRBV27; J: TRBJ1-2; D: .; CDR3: CASSLKNRDFYGYTF
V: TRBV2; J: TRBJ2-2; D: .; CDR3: CASSDAGTSTGELFF
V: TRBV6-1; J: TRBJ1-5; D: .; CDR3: CAILQYSNQPQHF
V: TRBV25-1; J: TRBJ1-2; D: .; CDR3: CASSEPRRGAYGYTF
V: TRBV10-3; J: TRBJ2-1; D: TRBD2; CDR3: CAISGVAGGLNEQFF
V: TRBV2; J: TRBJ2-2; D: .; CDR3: CASMLTHSNTGELFF
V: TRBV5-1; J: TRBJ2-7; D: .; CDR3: CASSLKTAQF
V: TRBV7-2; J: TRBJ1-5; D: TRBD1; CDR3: CASSWTGGSGNQPQHF
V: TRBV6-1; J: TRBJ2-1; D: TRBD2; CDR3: CASSEGHPTSGGANEQFF
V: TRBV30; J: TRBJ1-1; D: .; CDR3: CAWMSRGRNTEAFF
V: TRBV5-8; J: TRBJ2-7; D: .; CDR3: CASSLRTVTYEQYF
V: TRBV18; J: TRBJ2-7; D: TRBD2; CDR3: CASSPPISSGSYEQYF
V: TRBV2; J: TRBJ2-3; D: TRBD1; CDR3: CASRGDRGPGSTDTQYF
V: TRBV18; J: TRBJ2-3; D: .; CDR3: CASAREGSDTQYF
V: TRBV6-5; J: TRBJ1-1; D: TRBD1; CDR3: CASRGQGDRGTEAFF
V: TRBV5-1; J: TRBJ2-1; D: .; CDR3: CASSLAYRSRGNEQFF
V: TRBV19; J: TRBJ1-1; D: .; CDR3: CASSMQGGNTEAFF
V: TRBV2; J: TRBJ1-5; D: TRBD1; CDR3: CASSVGGGGNQPQHF
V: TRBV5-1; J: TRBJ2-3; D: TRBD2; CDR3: CASSLEGFGDYTDTQYF
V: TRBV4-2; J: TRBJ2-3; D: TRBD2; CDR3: CASSQDGLAGVDTQYF
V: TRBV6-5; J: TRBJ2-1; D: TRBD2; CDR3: CASSYSTGTSTEQFF
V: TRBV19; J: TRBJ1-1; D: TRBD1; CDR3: CASSLTQGAGTEAFF
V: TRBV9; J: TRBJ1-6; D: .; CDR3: CASSELEGPRSPLHF
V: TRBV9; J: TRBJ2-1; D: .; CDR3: CASSVGGNNKNEQFF
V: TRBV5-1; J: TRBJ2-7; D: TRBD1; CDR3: CASGPGQGVYEQYF
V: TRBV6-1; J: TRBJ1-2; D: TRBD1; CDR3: CASRRTGQGNGYTF
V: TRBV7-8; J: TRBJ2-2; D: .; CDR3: CASSSQGLNTGELFF
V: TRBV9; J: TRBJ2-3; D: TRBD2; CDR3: CASSVASGGPDTQYF
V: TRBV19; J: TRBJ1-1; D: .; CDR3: CASSPSGGVNTEAFF